Listed below are T cell receptor beta chains from one sample, sequenced in a study of T cells expressing NK-cell markers. Following a re-call of the 5' RACE reads, TCRdb has one entry per CDR3 protein and lacks DNA. The listing contains 400,000 to 450,000 distinct CDR3 sequences. Sequencing was carried out using blood T cells: a sorted CD56 or NKG2C T cell subset, CD4+ or CD8+ T cells, or bulk PBMC T cells (not recorded which). These receptors originate from a woman aged 18 to 75 in good health. The CDR3 runs from the conserved cysteine through the conserved F or W.

V: TRBV2
J: TRBJ2-2
CDR3: CASTLLAGDNTGELFF

V: TRBV18
J: TRBJ2-4
CDR3: CASSLQGLVAKNIQYF

V: TRBV20-1
J: TRBJ2-2
CDR3: CSARDTGLAVSGELFF

V: TRBV4-3
J: TRBJ1-6
CDR3: CASSQEPRFSPLHF

V: TRBV7-2
J: TRBJ2-1
CDR3: CASSLRLAATNEQFF

V: TRBV7-2
J: TRBJ2-1
CDR3: CASSLSYQYNEQFF

V: TRBV29-1
J: TRBJ2-5
CDR3: CSVGRPQETQYF

V: TRBV20-1
J: TRBJ2-5
CDR3: CSARTPGGPIETQYF

V: TRBV20-1
J: TRBJ2-7
CDR3: CSARDSTGVAYEQYF

V: TRBV6-5
J: TRBJ1-2
CDR3: CASSYSPWANSPYGYTF

V: TRBV27
J: TRBJ2-1
CDR3: CASSFAGVRASSYNEQFF

V: TRBV18
J: TRBJ1-3
CDR3: CASSSREGPDTIYF

V: TRBV12-3/TRBV12-4
J: TRBJ1-2
CDR3: CASSLGVLNGYTF

V: TRBV12-3/TRBV12-4
J: TRBJ2-1
CDR3: CASSLGAGTLYNEQFF